Listed here is a single T cell receptor (beta chain). Antigen unknown. The sample comes from a study of T cells after yellow fever vaccination. Across the whole study: Preparation used SMART-Seq v4 Ultra Low Input for the low-cell-number fractions.

Germline values: CDR1 LNHNV, CDR2 YYDKDF (reference sequence). The V end lost 6 bases, the J end lost 3 bases, and 8 bases lay between the germline ends. The CDR3 runs 13 residues. MiXCR, applied by TCRdb to the 5' RACE reads, yields one record per CDR3 protein. This table holds some 600,000 distinct CDR3 sequences, 9% to 15% found once. Study observations and caveats: A minor fraction of clonotypes spanned both CD4 and CD8 compartments. Though it reached lower strength, the secondary response hit its peak faster, day 5 versus 15. Post-booster repertoires again held most primary-vaccination clones (roughly 96% CD4, about 88% CD8).

The chain couples TRBV15 to TRBJ2-2; D is possibly TRBD2 (5 bases). This specimen was PBMCs, taken on the day of the yellow fever booster vaccination. The TCR comes from a man in his thirties or forties who received the YFV17D yellow fever vaccine. The CDR3 nucleotides are TGTGCCACCAGAGCGGAGTACACCGGGGAGCTGTTTTTT. This codes for CATRAEYTGELFF.